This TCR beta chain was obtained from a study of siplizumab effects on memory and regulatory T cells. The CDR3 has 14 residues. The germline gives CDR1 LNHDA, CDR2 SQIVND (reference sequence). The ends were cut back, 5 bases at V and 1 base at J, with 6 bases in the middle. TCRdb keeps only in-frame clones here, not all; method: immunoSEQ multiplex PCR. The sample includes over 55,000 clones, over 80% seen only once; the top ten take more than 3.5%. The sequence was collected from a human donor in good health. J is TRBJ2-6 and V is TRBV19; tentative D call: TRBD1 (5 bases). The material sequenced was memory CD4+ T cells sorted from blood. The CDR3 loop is CASSQGSGANVLTF. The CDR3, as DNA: TGTGCCAGTAGTCAGGGTTCTGGGGCCAACGTCCTGACTTTC.